This T cell receptor (beta chain) emerged from a study of cytomegalovirus exposure and HLA in healthy donors. Turning to this clone: No antigen is known for it.

Broader study findings: Both high specificity and high sensitivity reportedly marked the classifier's diagnosis of cytomegalovirus status. Compared with the roughly 670-donor mean, an Asian-associated ancestry cluster reportedly had fewer N-insertions, according to a later analysis. Most subjects' HLA-A and HLA-B alleles were reportedly predicted from TCR beta sequences. Analysis performed later found 15,000 or so TCR beta sequences associated with HLA alleles at 0.05 false discovery rate.

In the PCR, 60 Vbeta and 13 Jbeta primers were used. Profiling relied on immunoSEQ multiplex PCR, and the TCRdb table lists in-frame clones only, not all of them. The table records roughly 150,000 clones, approximately 83% of them present only once. This CDR3 has 16 amino acids. CDR1 SGHTA and CDR2 FQGNSA come from the germline V gene. The ends lost 5 bases at V and 2 bases at J; junction bases unmatched: 11. The V gene is TRBV7-2, the J gene TRBJ2-5, with 7 nucleotides matching TRBD1. The sequencing sample was made of PBMCs. This receptor was identified in a man between 35 and 55 years old in good health and CMV-seronegative. This CDR3 reads CASSPIPPGQQETQYF. The CDR3, as DNA: TGTGCCAGCAGCCCCATACCACCGGGACAGCAAGAGACCCAGTACTTC.